This T cell receptor beta chain was captured in a study of T cell changes during pregnancy in multiple sclerosis (dated by TCRdb to about 2019). Concerning the study at large: In women with multiple sclerosis, the researchers looked at how the T cell repertoire shifted as pregnancy progressed.

Note on this clone: Its antigen has not been determined. Per-base qualities were not stored, and no clone one base away is much larger.

The CDR3, from cysteine to phenylalanine, totals 14 residues. The CDR3 DNA has 42 bases and is translated from base 1. Per the germline V gene (reference sequence), LNHNV is the CDR1 and YYDKDF is the CDR2. Deletion took 0 bases off V and 4 bases off J, with a span of 8 bases between the germline ends. To prepare the library, the immunoSEQ multiplex PCR assay was applied. Here the immuneACCESS table is served through TCRdb, limited to in-frame sequences with V and J called. Missing clones are a known gap in these copies; in checked studies unresolved V genes cover under half, and the rest lacks a known reason. The sample table shows 70,000 to 100,000 clones, and 85% to 95% are seen once. The ten top clones hold 3.5% to 4.5% of the sample.

Material: peripheral blood, obtained in the first trimester of pregnancy. This clonotype was sampled from a female donor with multiple sclerosis, enrolled in a pregnancy study. This receptor chain uses TRBV15 and TRBJ2-3, with the D gene call left open. The CDR3 protein is CATSRDQIPDTQYF. The DNA reads TGTGCCACCAGCAGAGATCAGATACCAGATACGCAGTATTTT.